This TCR beta chain is from a study of shared T cell receptors in the human thymus. CDR1 is SQVTM, CDR2 ANQGSEA, per germline. The CDR3 totals 16 residues. Germline trimming cut 5 bases from V and 6 bases from J; bases unmatched to any gene: 16. The repertoire was sequenced with immunoSEQ multiplex PCR; TCRdb's copy has only in-frame clones and lacks some. The repertoire has 720,000 or so clones, roughly 88% of them found once; the top ten carry approximately 0.01%. Separately, the same data were catalogued under a study of human thymus T cells.

The sequence was obtained from a girl under two years old with a congenital heart defect. This chain uses TRBV29-1 with TRBJ2-3; 8 bases agree with TRBD2. Sequencing was carried out using thymocytes. CDR3 sequence: CSVNVVGLVSADTQYF. The CDR3 DNA follows: TGCAGCGTTAATGTGGTGGGACTAGTTTCCGCCGATACGCAGTATTTT.